The T cell receptor beta chain under discussion was sequenced for a study of CD8 T cells in ankylosing spondylitis. Whole-study findings and limits: One TCR beta motif, made up of roughly eight highly homologous variants, appeared characteristic of ankylosing spondylitis blood. Earlier studies detected some motif variants in reactive arthritis synovial fluid and blood. Researchers report that disease-linked clones proved CD8+ and relatively rare in peripheral blood. There was reportedly significant enrichment of clones that were disease-linked in matched ankylosing spondylitis synovial fluid.

This clonotype was observed a handful of times. Its antigen is currently unknown. With molecular barcodes, quantitative 5'-RACE was used to make the TCR beta libraries. TCRdb independently ran MiXCR on the 5' RACE reads; one entry per CDR3 protein. There are hundreds of thousands of distinct CDR3 sequences in the sample; 12% occur only once, and under 0.6% lies in the top ten. Germline lookup yields CDR1 SGHDN and CDR2 FVKESK. CDR3 length: 16 amino acids. Trimming removed 0 bases at V and 6 bases at J, with 15 bases between. The V gene is TRBV14, the J gene TRBJ2-1, with D perhaps matching TRBD1 or TRBD2 (5 bases each). Specimen: blood, either unsorted or a sorted T cell fraction (not recorded which). The TCR comes from a male donor with ankylosing spondylitis. Here the CDR3 reads CASSQDIGTWTNEQFF. The CDR3 DNA reads as TGTGCCAGCAGCCAAGATATCGGGACCTGGACCAATGAGCAGTTCTTC.